A selection of T cell receptor beta chains follows, all from one sample in a study of blood T cells in healthy people across ages. Using its own MiXCR run on the 5' RACE reads, TCRdb lists one record per CDR3 protein. The table lists 650,000 to 700,000 distinct CDR3 sequences, under 65% of them singletons. The sequenced sample was blood. These receptors all stem from a woman older than 75 in good health. The CDR3 runs from the conserved cysteine through the conserved F or W. A D gene is named only where the DNA matches it firmly. Some rows have no size entry. The others give once, few or many, or a class for an expanded clone.

clone_size | j_call | d_call | v_call | cdr3_nt | cdr3_aa
. | TRBJ1-2 | TRBD1 | TRBV10-3 | TGTGCCGTCAGTGAAGGACAGGGGGATGGCTACACCTTC | CAVSEGQGDGYTF
. | TRBJ2-6 | . | TRBV7-6 | TGTGCCAGCAGCTTAGAAATGGCTACCTCTGGGGCCAACGTCCTGACTTTC | CASSLEMATSGANVLTF
many | TRBJ2-7 | . | TRBV7-2 | TGTGCCAGCAGCTTCAGGGAGGCCTTCAGCGAGCAGTACTTC | CASSFREAFSEQYF
. | TRBJ2-5 | . | TRBV29-1 | TGCAGCGCTGCAAATCAAGAGACCCAGTACTTC | CSAANQETQYF
. | TRBJ2-1 | . | TRBV7-2 | TGTGCCAGCAGCGAGGGACGGCACCAATACAATGAGCAGTTCTTC | CASSEGRHQYNEQFF
. | TRBJ2-2 | . | TRBV21-1 | TGTGCCAGCACCTTTGGGGGGGAGCTGTTTTTT | CASTFGGELFF
many | TRBJ2-5 | TRBD2 | TRBV28 | TGTGCCAGCAGTCCCCCTGTAGCGGGGCAAGAGACCCAGTACTTC | CASSPPVAGQETQYF
. | TRBJ2-3 | TRBD2 | TRBV3-1 | TGTGCCAGCAGCCCTACACTAGCGGGAAGAGATACGCAGTATTTT | CASSPTLAGRDTQYF
. | TRBJ2-7 | TRBD2 | TRBV6-5 | TGTGCCAGCAGAGATCAAGCGGGAAGCTCTGCCTACGAGCAGTACTTC | CASRDQAGSSAYEQYF
. | TRBJ2-7 | TRBD1 | TRBV11-3 | TGTGCCAGCAGCCTGGGACAGTTAAGTCCCTACGAGCAGTACTTC | CASSLGQLSPYEQYF
. | TRBJ2-7 | TRBD1 | TRBV20-1 | TGCAGTGCTACCTCGGGGACAGGGGTTGTATCGCTCTACGAGCAGTACTTC | CSATSGTGVVSLYEQYF
. | TRBJ1-1 | . | TRBV20-1 | TGCAGTGCGTGCCGAGACAGCTTGAACACTGAAGCTTTCTTT | CSACRDSLNTEAFF
. | TRBJ1-5 | . | TRBV5-1 | TGCGCCAGCAGCCCTGGGGCGACTCAAGGCCAGCCCCAGCATTTT | CASSPGATQGQPQHF
many | TRBJ2-7 | . | TRBV7-2 | TGTGCCAGCAGCTTAGAGGCAGTAAGCTCCTACGAGCAGTACTTC | CASSLEAVSSYEQYF
many | TRBJ2-1 | . | TRBV24-1 | TGTGCCACCAGTGGATCCTTGGGGGGAAATGAGCAGTTCTTC | CATSGSLGGNEQFF
. | TRBJ2-1 | . | TRBV29-1 | TGCAGCGTTTCAAACCCTACCCGGGGGACCGATGAGCAGTTCTTC | CSVSNPTRGTDEQFF
. | TRBJ2-7 | TRBD1 | TRBV28 | TGTGCCAGCAGGGGACAGTCAGGACGTTGCGAGCAGTACTTC | CASRGQSGRCEQYF
many | TRBJ2-5 | . | TRBV20-1 | TGCAGTGCTAGGACCGCCTGGCAGACCCAGTACTTC | CSARTAWQTQYF
. | TRBJ2-1 | . | TRBV6-5 | TGTGCCAGCAGTTACTCGAGGGCAGCTCGAGGCGGTGAGCAGTTCTTC | CASSYSRAARGGEQFF
. | TRBJ2-3 | . | TRBV12-3/TRBV12-4 | TGTGCCAGCAACGGTGCAGCAGATACGCAGTATTTT | CASNGAADTQYF
few | TRBJ1-1 | TRBD1 | TRBV28 | TGTGCCAGCAGTGTATCCGGGACAGCCAACACTGAAGCTTTCTTT | CASSVSGTANTEAFF
. | TRBJ2-5 | . | TRBV15 | TGTGCCACCAGCAGAGATCCGGAGACAGAGGGACCAGAGACCCAGTACTTC | CATSRDPETEGPETQYF
. | TRBJ2-1 | . | TRBV5-1 | TGCGCCAGCAGCACTATGAACGGACAAGCCTACAATGAGCAGTTCTTC | CASSTMNGQAYNEQFF
few | TRBJ2-1 | TRBD2 | TRBV20-1 | TGCAGTGCTAGAGATCTTAGCGGGAGTAATGATGAGCAGTTCTTC | CSARDLSGSNDEQFF
few | TRBJ2-1 | . | TRBV29-1 | TGCAGCGTTGAAAGTAGGGACACCGCCTTTTCCTACAATGAGCAGTTCTTC | CSVESRDTAFSYNEQFF
few | TRBJ2-7 | TRBD2 | TRBV6-6 | TGTGCCAGCAGTGCCGGGACTACCTACGAGCAGTACTTC | CASSAGTTYEQYF
many | TRBJ2-5 | TRBD2 | TRBV7-3 | TGTGCCAGCAGCCAAACTAGCGCTTCGATGGAGACCCAGTACTTC | CASSQTSASMETQYF
. | TRBJ1-1 | . | TRBV7-8 | TGTGCCAGCAGCTCTCAGAGCCAACCGAACACTGAAGCTTTCTTT | CASSSQSQPNTEAFF
few | TRBJ1-2 | . | TRBV28 | TGTGCCAGCAGTTTATCGGGAGACTATGGCTACACCTTC | CASSLSGDYGYTF
many | TRBJ2-3 | TRBD1 | TRBV20-1 | TGCAGTGTAAGGGACAGGCGGTGGGCAGATACGCAGTATTTT | CSVRDRRWADTQYF
. | TRBJ1-6 | . | TRBV2 | TGTGCCAGCAGTGATTCAAACAGCCTCCTTAATTCACCCCTCCACTTT | CASSDSNSLLNSPLHF
many | TRBJ2-5 | . | TRBV14 | TGTGCCAGCAGCTATGAACCCCAAGAGACCCAGTACTTC | CASSYEPQETQYF
many | TRBJ1-4 | . | TRBV28 | TGTGCCAGCAGTTTGATGGGGGATACTAATGAAAAACTGTTTTTT | CASSLMGDTNEKLFF
. | TRBJ1-2 | . | TRBV6-1 | TGTGCCAGCAGTGAAGACAATAACTATGGCTACACCTTC | CASSEDNNYGYTF
. | TRBJ2-3 | . | TRBV20-1 | TGCAGTGCCAAAGACTATTCGGATACGCAGTATTTT | CSAKDYSDTQYF
. | TRBJ2-4 | TRBD1 | TRBV4-1 | TGCGCCAGCAGCCTCCCGACAGGGAGAGGAAACATTCAGTACTTC | CASSLPTGRGNIQYF
. | TRBJ2-3 | . | TRBV28 | TGTGCCAGCAGGGGACCCTGGAGAAGTGTTGGCACAGATACGCAGTATTTT | CASRGPWRSVGTDTQYF
. | TRBJ1-2 | . | TRBV6-5 | TGTGCCAGCTCCAGCTTTAACTATGGCTACACCTTC | CASSSFNYGYTF
. | TRBJ2-1 | . | TRBV7-2 | TGTGCCAGCAGCTCTTGGGGTGGGAGCTCCTACAATGAGCAGTTCTTC | CASSSWGGSSYNEQFF
. | TRBJ2-1 | . | TRBV20-1 | TGCAGTGCCCAGAGAAATGAGCAGTTCTTC | CSAQRNEQFF
. | TRBJ1-4 | . | TRBV6-5 | TGCGCCAGCAGTGAGCTTCCAAGCGAAAAACTGTTTTTT | CASSELPSEKLFF
many | TRBJ1-2 | TRBD1 | TRBV12-3/TRBV12-4 | TGTGCCAGCATGCGGGACAGGGGAATCAGCGGCTACACCTTC | CASMRDRGISGYTF